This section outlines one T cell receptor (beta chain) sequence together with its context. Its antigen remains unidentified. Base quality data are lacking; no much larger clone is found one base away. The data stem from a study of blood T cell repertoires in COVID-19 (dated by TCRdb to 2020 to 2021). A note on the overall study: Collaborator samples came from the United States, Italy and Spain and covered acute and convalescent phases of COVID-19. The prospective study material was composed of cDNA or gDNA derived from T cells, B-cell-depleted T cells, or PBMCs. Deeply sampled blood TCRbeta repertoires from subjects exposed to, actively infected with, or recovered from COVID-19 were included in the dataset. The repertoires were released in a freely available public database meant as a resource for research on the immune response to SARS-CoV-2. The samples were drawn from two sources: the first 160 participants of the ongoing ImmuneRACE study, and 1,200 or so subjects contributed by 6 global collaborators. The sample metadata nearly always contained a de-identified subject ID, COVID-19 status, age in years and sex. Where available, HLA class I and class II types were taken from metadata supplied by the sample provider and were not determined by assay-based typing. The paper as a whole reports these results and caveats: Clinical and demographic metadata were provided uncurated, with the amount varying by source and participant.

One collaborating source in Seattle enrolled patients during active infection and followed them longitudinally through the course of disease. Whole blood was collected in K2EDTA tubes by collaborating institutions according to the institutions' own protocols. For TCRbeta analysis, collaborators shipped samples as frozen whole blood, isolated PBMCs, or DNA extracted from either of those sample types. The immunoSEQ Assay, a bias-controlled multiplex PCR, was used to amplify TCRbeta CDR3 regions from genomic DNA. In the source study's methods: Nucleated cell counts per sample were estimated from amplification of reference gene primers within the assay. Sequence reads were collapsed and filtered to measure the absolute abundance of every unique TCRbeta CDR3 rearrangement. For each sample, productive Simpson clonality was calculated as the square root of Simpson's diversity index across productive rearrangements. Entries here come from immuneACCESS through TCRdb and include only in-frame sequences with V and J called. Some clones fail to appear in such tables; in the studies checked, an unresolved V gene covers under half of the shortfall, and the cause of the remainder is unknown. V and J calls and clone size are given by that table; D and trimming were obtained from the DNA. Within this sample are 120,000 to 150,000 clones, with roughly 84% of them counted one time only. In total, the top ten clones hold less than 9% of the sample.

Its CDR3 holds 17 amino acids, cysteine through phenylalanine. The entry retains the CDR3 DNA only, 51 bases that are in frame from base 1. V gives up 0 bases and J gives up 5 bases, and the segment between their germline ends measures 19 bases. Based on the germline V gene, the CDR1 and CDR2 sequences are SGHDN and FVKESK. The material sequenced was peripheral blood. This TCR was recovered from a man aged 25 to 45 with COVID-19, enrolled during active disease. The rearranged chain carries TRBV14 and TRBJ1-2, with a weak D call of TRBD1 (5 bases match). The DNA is TGTGCCAGCAGCCAAGATATAGGTACAGGACGATTTTATGGCTACACCTTC. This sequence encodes CASSQDIGTGRFYGYTF. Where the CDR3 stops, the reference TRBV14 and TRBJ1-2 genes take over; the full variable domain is EAGVTQFPSHSVIEKGQTVTLRCDPISGHDNLYWYRRVMGKEIKFLLHFVKESKQDESGMPNNRFLAERTGGTYSTLKVQPAELEDSGVYFCASSQDIGTGRFYGYTFGSGTRLTVV.